This is a list of T cell receptor beta chains from one sample in a study of T cell responses to AZD1222 COVID-19 vaccine. Clones were sequenced by immunoSEQ multiplex PCR, and TCRdb holds only the in-frame ones, with some missing. Of over 100,000 clones listed, around 90% are singletons. This specimen was peripheral blood, taken on day 0 of MenACWY control vaccination. These receptors came from an adult in good health. CDR3s include the opening cysteine and the closing phenylalanine or tryptophan. The D gene is left open where the match is weak. For some rows the clone size is stated as once, few or many, or as a class when expanded; others skip it.

v_call,d_call,clone_size,j_call,cdr3_nt,cdr3_aa
TRBV27,-,-,TRBJ1-5,TGTGCCAGCGCAAGGGGAGGTATAAATCAGCCCCAGCATTTT,CASARGGINQPQHF
TRBV19,-,few,TRBJ2-3,TGTGCCAGTAGTATGCGGGTGGATACGCAGTATTTT,CASSMRVDTQYF
TRBV25-1,-,-,TRBJ1-2,TGTGCCAGCAGTGAATTTGGCAGAGCTAACTATGGCTACACCTTC,CASSEFGRANYGYTF
TRBV9,-,-,TRBJ1-2,TGTGCCAGTAAACGGGACACTTCGAACTATGGCTACACCTTC,CASKRDTSNYGYTF
TRBV7-2,-,few,TRBJ2-1,TGTGCCAGCAGCTTAGAACTAGGAAGCTCCTACAATGAGCAGTTCTTC,CASSLELGSSYNEQFF
TRBV30,-,-,TRBJ1-2,TGTGCCTGGAATTCCCCTCGGGGGCCATATGGCTACACCTTC,CAWNSPRGPYGYTF
TRBV9,-,-,TRBJ2-1,TGTGCCAGCAGCGCCATGGTGGCGGAGCTGTACAATGAGCAGTTCTTC,CASSAMVAELYNEQFF
TRBV7-2,-,-,TRBJ2-1,TGTGCCAGCAGCTTATATGGGGGAGTGGATGAGCAGTTCTTC,CASSLYGGVDEQFF
TRBV4-3,TRBD2,-,TRBJ2-1,TGCGCCAGCAGCCAAGCGACTAGCGGGGGGGTTGATGAGCAGTTCTTC,CASSQATSGGVDEQFF
TRBV4-2,-,once,TRBJ2-1,TGTGCCAGCAGCCAGGGGATGGGGACCAATGAGCAGTTCTTC,CASSQGMGTNEQFF
TRBV28,TRBD1,-,TRBJ2-2,TGTGCCAGCACACGCGGACTGGGACAGGGTGGTCCGGGGGAGCTGTTTTTT,CASTRGLGQGGPGELFF
TRBV3-1/TRBV3-2,-,-,TRBJ1-4,TGTGCCAGCAGCCACTCGGTGCAGGGATGGGAAAAACTGTTTTTT,CASSHSVQGWEKLFF
TRBV4-2,-,-,TRBJ1-1,TGTGCCAGCAGCCCCCTCCCGGAGAACACTGAAGCTTTCTTT,CASSPLPENTEAFF
TRBV4-1,-,-,TRBJ1-4,TGCGCCAGCAGCCATCCCTCCAGGGAAAAACTGTTTTTT,CASSHPSREKLFF
TRBV6-5,-,-,TRBJ2-2,TGTGCCAGCAACAGAGGGAGGAACACCGGGGAGCTGTTTTTT,CASNRGRNTGELFF
TRBV15,-,-,TRBJ1-5,TGTGCCACCAGCAGAGGGGGGACAATTGGCAATCAGCCCCAGCATTTT,CATSRGGTIGNQPQHF
TRBV9,TRBD1,-,TRBJ1-3,TGTGCCAGCAGCGTAGAGACAGGGTCTGGAAACACCATATATTTT,CASSVETGSGNTIYF
TRBV11-2,TRBD2,-,TRBJ2-1,TGTGCCAGCAGACAAGCGGGGGGACACAATGAGCAGTTCTTC,CASRQAGGHNEQFF
TRBV6-1,-,-,TRBJ1-1,TGTGCCAGCAGTGAAGTCAGGAGAATGAACACTGAAGCTTTCTTT,CASSEVRRMNTEAFF
TRBV27,TRBD1,-,TRBJ1-1,TGTGCCAGCAGCCAAGACAGGGGGCGCGAGTGTTTCGACACTGAAGCTTTCTTT,CASSQDRGRECFDTEAFF
TRBV11-2,-,-,TRBJ1-2,TGTGCCAGCAGCTTTGATGCGTTTAGTGGCTACACCTTC,CASSFDAFSGYTF
TRBV11-2,TRBD1,-,TRBJ2-7,TGTGCCAGCAGCTTAGTCCGAGGACAGGGCTACGAGCAGTACTTC,CASSLVRGQGYEQYF
TRBV6-6,-,-,TRBJ2-7,TGTGCCAGCAGTTACCAGACTTCCTACGAGCAGTACTTC,CASSYQTSYEQYF
TRBV11-1,-,many,TRBJ1-2,TGTGCCAGCAGCTTTCCCCCCGCCGGCGGCGAGAGCAGCTACACCTTC,CASSFPPAGGESSYTF
TRBV15,TRBD1,-,TRBJ1-2,TGTGCCACCAGCAGAGACAGGGGGGTAATAGGCTACACCTTC,CATSRDRGVIGYTF
TRBV6-5,-,once,TRBJ2-7,TGTGCCAGCAGCCCGACCCTAGGGAACGAGCAGTACTTC,CASSPTLGNEQYF
TRBV15,TRBD2,-,TRBJ2-7,TGTGCCACCAGCAGAGAATGGGCGGGAGACGATAACGAGCAGTACTTC,CATSREWAGDDNEQYF
TRBV9,-,-,TRBJ1-6,TGTGCCAGCAGCGAGACACAGGTGAATGAGCTCCTCCACTTT,CASSETQVNELLHF
TRBV5-6,TRBD1,-,TRBJ1-2,TGTGCCAGCAGCTTTATGGACAGGGTAGGATATGGCTACACCTTC,CASSFMDRVGYGYTF
TRBV4-1,-,once,TRBJ2-6,TGCGCCAGCAGCCAACCCACCCGCTCTGGGGCCAACGTCCTGACTTTC,CASSQPTRSGANVLTF
TRBV5-8,TRBD1,-,TRBJ2-1,TGTGCCAGCAGCAGGGGGACAGGGTTTTTGCAGTTCTTC,CASSRGTGFLQFF
TRBV6-6,TRBD1,once,TRBJ2-7,TGTGCCAGCAGTTGGACAGGGAGCGACGAGCAGTACTTC,CASSWTGSDEQYF
TRBV10-3,-,-,TRBJ1-1,TGTGCCATCAGTGAGTCGAACCGGGACCCCGGCCACATGAACACTGAAGCTTTCTTT,CAISESNRDPGHMNTEAFF
TRBV18,-,few,TRBJ1-3,TGTGCCAGCTCACCGACTGGAGATGGAAACACCATATATTTT,CASSPTGDGNTIYF
TRBV5-8,-,-,TRBJ2-3,TGTGCCAGCAGTTCCCAGGGGTCTAGCACAGATACGCAGTATTTT,CASSSQGSSTDTQYF
TRBV11-2,TRBD2,-,TRBJ2-1,TGTGCCAGCAGCCAACCAGCCCGGGGGACTAGTCAGCGTGAGCAGTTCTTC,CASSQPARGTSQREQFF